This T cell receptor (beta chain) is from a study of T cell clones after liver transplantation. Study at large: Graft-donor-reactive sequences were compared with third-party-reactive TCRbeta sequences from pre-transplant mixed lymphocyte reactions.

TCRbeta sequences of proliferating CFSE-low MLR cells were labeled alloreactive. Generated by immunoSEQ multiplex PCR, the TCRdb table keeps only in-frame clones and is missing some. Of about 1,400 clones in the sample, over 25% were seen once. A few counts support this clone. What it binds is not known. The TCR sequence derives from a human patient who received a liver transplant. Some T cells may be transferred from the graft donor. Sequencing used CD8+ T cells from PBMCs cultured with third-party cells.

CDR3 region: CASRPGTGGGYTF. DNA of the CDR3: TGTGCCAGCAGGCCTGGGACAGGGGGAGGCTACACCTTC. The chain has TRBV6-5 and TRBJ1-2; 11 bases align to TRBD1. V trimming: 6 bases; J trimming: 8 bases; junction bases outside the gene matches: 5. Per germline, CDR1 MNHEY and CDR2 SVGAGI. This CDR3 region has 13 residues.